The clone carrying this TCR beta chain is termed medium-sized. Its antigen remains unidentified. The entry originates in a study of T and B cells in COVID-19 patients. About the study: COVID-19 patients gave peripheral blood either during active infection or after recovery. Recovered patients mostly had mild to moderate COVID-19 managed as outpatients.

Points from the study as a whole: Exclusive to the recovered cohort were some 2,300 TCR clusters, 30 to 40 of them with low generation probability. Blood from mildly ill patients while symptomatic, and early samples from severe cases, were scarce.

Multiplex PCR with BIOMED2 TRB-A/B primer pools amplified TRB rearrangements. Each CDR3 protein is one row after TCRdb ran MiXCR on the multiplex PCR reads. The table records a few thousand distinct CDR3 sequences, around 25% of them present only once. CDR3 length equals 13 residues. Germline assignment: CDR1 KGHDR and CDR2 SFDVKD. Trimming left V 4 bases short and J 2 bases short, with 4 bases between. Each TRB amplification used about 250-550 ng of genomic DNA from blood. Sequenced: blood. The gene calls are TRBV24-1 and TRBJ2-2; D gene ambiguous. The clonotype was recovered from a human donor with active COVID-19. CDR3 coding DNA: TGTGCCACCAGTGAGGTTAACACCGGGGAGCTGTTTTTT. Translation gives CATSEVNTGELFF.